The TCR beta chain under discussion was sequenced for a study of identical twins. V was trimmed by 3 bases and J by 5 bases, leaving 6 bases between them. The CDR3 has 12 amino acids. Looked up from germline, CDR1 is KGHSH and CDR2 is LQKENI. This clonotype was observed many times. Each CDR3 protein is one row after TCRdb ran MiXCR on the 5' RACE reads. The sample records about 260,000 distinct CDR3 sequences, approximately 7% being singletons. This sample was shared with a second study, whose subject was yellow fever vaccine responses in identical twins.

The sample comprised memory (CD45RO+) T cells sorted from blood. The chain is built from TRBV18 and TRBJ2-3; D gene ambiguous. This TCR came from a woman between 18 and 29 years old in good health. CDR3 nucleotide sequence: TGTGCCAGCTCACCGCCGAGAGATACGCAGTATTTT. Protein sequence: CASSPPRDTQYF.